This paragraph reports one TCR beta chain. This sample was included in a study of T cell responses to AZD1222 COVID-19 vaccine. V gave up 4 bases and J gave up 4 bases; unmatched junction bases: 8. The germline V gene encodes CDR1 SEHNR and CDR2 FQNEAQ (reference sequence). The CDR3 runs 15 residues. Assay: immunoSEQ multiplex PCR; the TCRdb copy retains only in-frame clones and omits some. The sample shows under 140,000 clones, about 94% of them seen only once. This receptor was taken from an adult who received the AZD1222 COVID-19 vaccine. The sequenced sample was peripheral blood, obtained 28 days after the second AZD1222 dose. V and J are TRBV7-9 and TRBJ2-7; 9 bases are shared with TRBD1. This CDR3 is CASSYQDRGIYEQYF. CDR3 coding DNA: TGTGCCAGCAGCTACCAGGACAGGGGAATTTACGAGCAGTACTTC.